This passage covers 20 T cell receptor beta chains from one sample sequenced in a study of brain T cells in children with intractable seizures. The table came from immunoSEQ multiplex PCR; TCRdb's copy has only in-frame clones and leaves some out. The table has approximately 110,000 clones, under 95% seen once. The material sequenced was peripheral blood, taken at surgery. The source of these receptors is a boy under three years old with hemimegalencephaly and intractable seizures.

The V gene is TRBV3-1 (or the pseudogene TRBV3-2), the J gene TRBJ2-3; no definite D call. Germline CDR1 reads LGHDT; CDR2 reads YNNKEL (reference sequence). Trimming pared 0 bases from V and 2 bases from J, leaving 12 bases between. The CDR3 extends over 16 amino acids. The CDR3 bases are TGTGCCAGCAGCCAAGACTCTGGTGTATTCACAGATACGCAGTATTTT. Translating gives CASSQDSGVFTDTQYF.

The chain is built from TRBV11-2 and TRBJ2-7; D is possibly TRBD2 (6 bases). Looked up from germline, CDR1 is SGHAT and CDR2 is FQNNGV. The CDR3 loop spans 13 amino acids. Trimming stripped 0 bases from V and 6 bases from J, with 9 bases between. CDR3: CASSLEGRGEQYF. The CDR3 region has the DNA TGTGCCAGCAGCTTAGAGGGGCGGGGCGAGCAGTACTTC.

The V call is TRBV29-1, the J call TRBJ2-7; 7 nucleotides agree with TRBD2. The germline V gene has CDR1 SQVTM and CDR2 ANQGSEA. The V and J ends lost 7 bases and 3 bases, in that order; junction bases with no gene match: 6. This CDR3 spans 12 amino acids. The CDR3 reads CSARAGNYEQYF. The CDR3 bases are TGCAGCGCTCGAGCGGGGAACTACGAGCAGTACTTC.

On this clone itself: This sample includes further DNA sequences coding for the same CDR3. The chain uses TRBV28 and TRBJ1-4, with no clear D. Trimming shortened V by 1 base and J by 6 bases, and 21 bases separated the two germline ends. The CDR3 sequence is 18 residues long. Germline V lookup: CDR1 MDHEN, CDR2 SYDVKM. The CDR3 here is CASSLSLELLPWDEKLFF. The CDR3 region has the DNA TGTGCCAGCAGTTTATCTCTCGAACTTCTGCCTTGGGATGAAAAACTGTTTTTT.

The chain has TRBV10-1 and TRBJ1-6; D remains unclear. Germline V gives CDR1 WNHNN, CDR2 SYGVQD (reference sequence). Trimming shortened V by 5 bases and J by 1 base, and 6 bases separated the two germline ends. The CDR3 consists of 14 residues. The CDR3 DNA is TGCGCCAGCAGTACGGGGTCCTATAATTCACCCCTCCACTTT. This encodes CASSTGSYNSPLHF.

This clone was seen a single time. The V gene is TRBV16, the J gene TRBJ2-6; D gene uncertain. Germline V lookup: CDR1 KGHSY, CDR2 FQNENV. Trimming shortened V by 4 bases and J by 0 bases, and 7 bases separated the two germline ends. The CDR3 totals 15 residues. This CDR3 reads CASSPRDSGANVLTF. Here the CDR3 DNA reads TGTGCCAGCAGCCCCCGAGACTCTGGGGCCAACGTCCTGACTTTC.

V usage is TRBV4-1 and J usage is TRBJ1-4, with a tentative D call TRBD1 (5 bases). With 1 base removed from V and 4 bases from J, the gap between germline ends came to 13 bases. The CDR3 length is 16 residues. Per the germline V gene, CDR1 is MGHRA and CDR2 is YSYEKL. Written as DNA, the CDR3 is TGCGCCAGCAGCCAAGGAGGAGGGGCCGGTAATGAAAAACTGTTTTTT. It codes for CASSQGGGAGNEKLFF.

The chain links TRBV28 to TRBJ2-3, with TRBD2 identical over 11 bases. Germline CDR1 reads MDHEN; CDR2 reads SYDVKM. The CDR3 has 15 residues. The junction had 3 bases not matched to a gene; V was cut back by 5 bases and J by 2 bases. CDR3 DNA sequence: TGTGCCAGCAGTATTAGCGGGAGGGACACAGATACGCAGTATTTT. This gives the protein CASSISGRDTDTQYF.

V usage is TRBV18 and J usage is TRBJ1-2; D is uncertain. Trimming took off 3 bases at V and 5 bases at J, with 7 bases between the two ends. The CDR3 is 12 residues long. In germline, CDR1 is KGHSH, CDR2 LQKENI. CDR3 residues: CASSPGRYGYTF. DNA of the CDR3: TGTGCCAGCTCACCGGGCCGTTATGGCTACACCTTC. The variable domain in full, completed from reference TRBV18 and TRBJ1-2, reads NAGVMQNPRHLVRRRGQEARLRCSPMKGHSHVYWYRQLPEEGLKFMVYLQKENIIDESGMPKERFSAEFPKEGPSILRIQQVVRGDSAAYFCASSPGRYGYTFGSGTRLTVV.

The gene calls are TRBV28 and TRBJ2-2; D is perhaps TRBD1 or TRBD2 (7 bases each). This CDR3 has 17 residues. Per germline, CDR1 MDHEN and CDR2 SYDVKM. V was cut by 3 bases and J by 0 bases, with 14 bases left in between. The CDR3 DNA reads as TGTGCCAGCAGTTTGGGGGGAGGGACAGCGAACACCGGGGAGCTGTTTTTT. This translates into CASSLGGGTANTGELFF. The whole variable domain, filled in from reference TRBV28 and TRBJ2-2, reads DVKVTQSSRYLVKRTGEKVFLECVQDMDHENMFWYRQDPGLGLRLIYFSYDVKMKEKGDIPEGYSVSREKKERFSLILESASTNQTSMYLCASSLGGGTANTGELFFGEGSRLTVL.

On this clone: Additional DNA sequences in this sample encode the identical CDR3. The rearrangement links TRBV12-3 or TRBV12-4 to TRBJ1-1, with 8 nucleotides matching TRBD1. The CDR3 runs 13 residues. J lost 3 bases, V lost 6 bases, and 3 bases had no gene match. CDR3 amino acids: CASSSDRDTEAFF. CDR3 bases: TGTGCCAGCAGCTCGGACAGGGACACTGAAGCTTTCTTT.

V and J are TRBV30 and TRBJ1-1; a possible D gene is TRBD1 (6 bases). The germline gives CDR1 GTSNPN, CDR2 SVGIG (reference sequence). The CDR3 consists of 13 residues. The ends were cut back, 4 bases at V and 5 bases at J, with 14 bases in the middle. CDR3 DNA: TGTGCCTGGATAGAGGGGGGGCGGACTGAAGCTTTCTTT. Translated: CAWIEGGRTEAFF. The complete variable domain, with remaining parts taken from reference TRBV30 and TRBJ1-1, reads SQTIHQWPATLVQPVGSPLSLECTVEGTSNPNLYWYRQAAGRGLQLLFYSVGIGQISSEVPQNLSASRPQDRQFILSSKKLLLSDSGFYLCAWIEGGRTEAFFGQGTRLTVV.

This chain links TRBV5-1 with TRBJ2-2; no reliable D call. The CDR3 has 15 amino acids. V dropped 5 bases and J dropped 4 bases, with 15 bases sitting between them. Germline V lookup: CDR1 SGHRS, CDR2 YFSETQ. CDR3 sequence: CASSADLFGTGELFF. CDR3 sequence (DNA): TGCGCCAGCAGTGCGGACCTATTTGGCACCGGGGAGCTGTTTTTT.

This clone has just a few counts. This sequence joins TRBV4-2 and TRBJ2-3; 7 positions match TRBD2. Trimming took 0 bases from V and 1 from J; bases not matched to a gene: 4. CDR3 size: 16 residues. CDR1 and CDR2 (germline): LGHNA, YNFKEQ. The CDR3 bases are TGTGCCAGCAGCCAAGACCTAGCGGAAGGCACAGATACGCAGTATTTT. It translates to CASSQDLAEGTDTQYF.

The chain carries TRBV7-6 and TRBJ2-2; the match to TRBD2 covers 11 bases. J lost 3 bases, V lost 1 base, and 7 bases had no gene match. Looked up from germline, CDR1 is SGHVS and CDR2 is FNYEAQ. CDR3 length equals 18 residues. In DNA, the CDR3 is TGTGCCAGCAGCTTAGTAGCGGGAGGGCCGGGTTACACCGGGGAGCTGTTTTTT. It translates to CASSLVAGGPGYTGELFF.

The genes are TRBV5-6 and TRBJ2-3, with D tentatively TRBD2 (6 bases). V gave up 3 bases and J gave up 2 bases, with 10 bases separating them. The CDR3 loop spans 14 amino acids. Germline CDR1 and CDR2: SGHDT and YYEEEE. This CDR3 reads CASSWGTPTDTQYF. The CDR3 region has the DNA TGTGCCAGCAGCTGGGGGACTCCCACAGATACGCAGTATTTT.

This chain joins TRBV28 and TRBJ2-2; no clear D gene. The length of the CDR3 is 13 residues. Per germline, CDR1 MDHEN and CDR2 SYDVKM. V was clipped by 5 bases and J by 1 base, with 5 bases between them. CDR3 sequence (DNA): TGTGCCAGCAGTCCTCGGAACACCGGGGAGCTGTTTTTT. Its protein product is CASSPRNTGELFF.

V and J are TRBV7-2 and TRBJ2-5; perhaps TRBD2 as D (5 bases). Trimming pared 5 bases from V and 7 bases from J, leaving 20 bases between. This CDR3 contains 15 residues. CDR1 SGHTA and CDR2 FQGNSA come from the germline V gene. DNA of the CDR3: TGTGCCAGCAGCGTAGGAGTCAGCCGAGAGGGGACCCAGTACTTC. It codes for CASSVGVSREGTQYF.

The chain has TRBV28 and TRBJ2-7; D gene ambiguous. Trimming shortened V by 4 bases and J by 3 bases, and 7 bases separated the two germline ends. The germline V gene encodes CDR1 MDHEN and CDR2 SYDVKM. This CDR3 is built from 12 residues. This CDR3 reads CASSSLNYEQYF. CDR3 DNA: TGTGCCAGCAGTTCACTAAACTACGAGCAGTACTTC. Supplemented by reference TRBV28 and TRBJ2-7, the full variable domain reads DVKVTQSSRYLVKRTGEKVFLECVQDMDHENMFWYRQDPGLGLRLIYFSYDVKMKEKGDIPEGYSVSREKKERFSLILESASTNQTSMYLCASSSLNYEQYFGPGTRLTVT.

V is TRBV29-1 and J is TRBJ2-5; D call uncertain. Germline lookup yields CDR1 SQVTM and CDR2 ANQGSEA. V shed 3 bases and J shed 2 bases, with 7 bases lying between them. The CDR3 has 12 residues. The CDR3 coding sequence is TGCAGCGTTGACTGGCGTCAAGAGACCCAGTACTTC. Its protein is CSVDWRQETQYF.